These T cell receptor beta chains were read from a single sample in a study of technical replicates of blood from several donors. Sequencing used immunoSEQ multiplex PCR; TCRdb keeps in-frame clones, though not all of them. The sample has about 80,000 clones, about 95% seen once. The source material was T cells isolated from PBMCs. The receptors were sampled from a human donor in good health. The CDR3 runs from the conserved cysteine through the conserved F or W. The order of the fields is clone size, V gene, J gene, D gene, CDR3 length, CDR3 DNA, CDR3 protein. D genes are given only for firm matches. A clone size is listed for some rows: how often the clone was seen (once, few, many), or a class if it is expanded.

NA	TRBV7-8	TRBJ1-1	TRBD1	13	TGTGCCAGCAGCTCATCAGGGGGCACTGAAGCTTTCTTT	CASSSSGGTEAFF
NA	TRBV2	TRBJ2-7	NA	13	TGTGCCAGCAGTGAAGGATCCGTCGGCGAGCAGTACTTC	CASSEGSVGEQYF
NA	TRBV6-5	TRBJ1-1	NA	15	TGTGCCAGCAGTTACTTCCCAGTCCACCACACTGAAGCTTTCTTT	CASSYFPVHHTEAFF
NA	TRBV6-4	TRBJ1-3	TRBD1	17	TGTGCCAGCAGTGACGCAGAGACAGGGGGGATCGGAAACACCATATATTTT	CASSDAETGGIGNTIYF
once	TRBV18	TRBJ2-1	TRBD1	16	TGTGCCAGCTCCCCCAGAGTGGCAGGGGGAACTACTGAGCAGTTCTTC	CASSPRVAGGTTEQFF
NA	TRBV29-1	TRBJ2-7	TRBD2	15	TGCAGCGTACGGGCTAGCGGCAACTATCCCCACGAGCAGTACTTC	CSVRASGNYPHEQYF
NA	TRBV27	TRBJ2-7	NA	14	TGTGCCAGCAGTTTAGGGGGGAGCTCCTACGAGCAGTACTTC	CASSLGGSSYEQYF
NA	TRBV7-2	TRBJ2-5	TRBD2	16	TGTGCCAGCAGCCGCGGGAGGGGGGTAGGGCAAGAGACCCAGTACTTC	CASSRGRGVGQETQYF
once	TRBV11-2	TRBJ2-7	NA	12	TGTGCCAGCAGCCCGAGCGGCTACGAGCAGTACTTC	CASSPSGYEQYF
NA	TRBV7-2	TRBJ2-5	TRBD2	15	TGTGCCAGCAGCTTAGGCGGGAGGGCCCAAGAGACCCAGTACTTC	CASSLGGRAQETQYF
NA	TRBV27	TRBJ2-3	TRBD2	16	TGTGCCAGCAGAAAGAACCTAGCGGCTAGCACAGATACGCAGTATTTT	CASRKNLAASTDTQYF
NA	TRBV19	TRBJ1-1	NA	16	TGTGCCAGTAGGGAATGGGGAGAAGTGAAGAACACTGAAGCTTTCTTT	CASREWGEVKNTEAFF
NA	TRBV28	TRBJ2-2	NA	18	TGTGCCAGCAGCCCAGTAGGGAACAGGGTCCCGAACACCGGGGAGCTGTTTTTT	CASSPVGNRVPNTGELFF
NA	TRBV5-4	TRBJ1-4	NA	13	TGTGCCAGCAGCTTGGAGCAGGGTGAAAAACTGTTTTTT	CASSLEQGEKLFF